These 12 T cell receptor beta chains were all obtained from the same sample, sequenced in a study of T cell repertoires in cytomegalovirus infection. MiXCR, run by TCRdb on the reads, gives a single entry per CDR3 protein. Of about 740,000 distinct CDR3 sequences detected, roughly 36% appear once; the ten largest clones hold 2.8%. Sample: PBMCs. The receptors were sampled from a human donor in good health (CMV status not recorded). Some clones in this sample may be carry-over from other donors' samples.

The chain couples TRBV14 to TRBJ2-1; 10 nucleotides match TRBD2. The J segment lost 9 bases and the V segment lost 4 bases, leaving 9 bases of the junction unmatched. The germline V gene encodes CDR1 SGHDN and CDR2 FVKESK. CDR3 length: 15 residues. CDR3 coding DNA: TGTGCCAGCAGCCGGGCTCTAGCGGGGGTAGGTGAGCAGTTCTTC. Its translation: CASSRALAGVGEQFF.

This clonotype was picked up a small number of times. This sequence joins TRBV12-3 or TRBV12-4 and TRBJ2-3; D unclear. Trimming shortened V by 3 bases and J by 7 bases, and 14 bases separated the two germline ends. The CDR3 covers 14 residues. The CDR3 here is CASSFEGFGNTQYF. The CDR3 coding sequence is TGTGCCAGCAGTTTCGAAGGGTTTGGCAATACGCAGTATTTT.

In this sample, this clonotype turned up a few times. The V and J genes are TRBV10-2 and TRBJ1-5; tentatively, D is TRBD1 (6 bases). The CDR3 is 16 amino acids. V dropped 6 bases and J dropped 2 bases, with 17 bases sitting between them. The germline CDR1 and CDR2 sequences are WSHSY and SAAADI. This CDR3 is CASSLNPQGRNQPQHF. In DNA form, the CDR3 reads TGCGCCAGCAGCCTAAACCCACAGGGACGCAATCAGCCCCAGCATTTT.

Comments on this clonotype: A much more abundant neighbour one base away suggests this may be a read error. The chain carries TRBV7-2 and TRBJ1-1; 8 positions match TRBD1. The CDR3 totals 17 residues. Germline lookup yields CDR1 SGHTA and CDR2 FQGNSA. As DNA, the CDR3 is TGTGCCAGCAGCTTATGGACAGGGCTCCACATGAACACTGTAGCTTTCTTT. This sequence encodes CASSLWTGLHMNTVAFF.

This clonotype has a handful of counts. The CDR3 reads CASSLWGGGSEAFF. In DNA form, the CDR3 reads TGTGCCAGCAGCTTGTGGGGGGGGGGCTCTGAAGCTTTCTTT. The rearrangement links TRBV5-6 to TRBJ1-1, with a possible D match to TRBD1 (6 bases). The CDR3 extends over 14 amino acids. The germline V gene encodes CDR1 SGHDT and CDR2 YYEEEE. V was cut by 1 base and J by 6 bases, with 13 bases left in between.

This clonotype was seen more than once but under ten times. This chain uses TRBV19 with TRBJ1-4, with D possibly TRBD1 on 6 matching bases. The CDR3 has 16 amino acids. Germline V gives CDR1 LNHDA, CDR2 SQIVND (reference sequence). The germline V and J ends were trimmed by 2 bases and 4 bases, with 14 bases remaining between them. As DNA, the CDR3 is TGTGCCAGTAGTATACGTGGGGGGCCAGATAATGAAAAACTGTTTTTT. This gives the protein CASSIRGGPDNEKLFF.

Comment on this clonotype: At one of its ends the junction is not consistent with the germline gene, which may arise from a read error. CDR3 sequence: CASSFAPRQGYVYTF. DNA for the CDR3: TGTGCCAGCAGTTTTGCCCCCCGACAGGGGTATGTCTACACCTTC. V and J are TRBV28 and TRBJ1-2, with TRBD1 matching 8 bases. Looked up from germline, CDR1 is MDHEN and CDR2 is SYDVKM. The CDR3 totals 15 residues.

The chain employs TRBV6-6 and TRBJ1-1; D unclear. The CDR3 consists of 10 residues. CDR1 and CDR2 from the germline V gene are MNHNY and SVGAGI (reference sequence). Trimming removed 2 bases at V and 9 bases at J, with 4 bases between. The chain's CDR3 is CASSYPQAFF. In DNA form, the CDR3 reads TGTGCCAGCAGTTACCCGCAAGCTTTCTTT.

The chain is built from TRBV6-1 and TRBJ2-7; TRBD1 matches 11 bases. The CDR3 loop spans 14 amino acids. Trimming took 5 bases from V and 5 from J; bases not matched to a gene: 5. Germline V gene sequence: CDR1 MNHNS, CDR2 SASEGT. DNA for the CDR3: TGTGCCAGCAGTCCGTGGACAGGGGGCCACGAGCAGTACTTC. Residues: CASSPWTGGHEQYF.

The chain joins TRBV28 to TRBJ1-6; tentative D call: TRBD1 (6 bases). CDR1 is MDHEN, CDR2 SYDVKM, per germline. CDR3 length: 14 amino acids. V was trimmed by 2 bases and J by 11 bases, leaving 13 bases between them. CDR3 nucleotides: TGTGCCAGCAGTTTAGGACAGCCATTCACACCCCTCCACTTT. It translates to CASSLGQPFTPLHF.

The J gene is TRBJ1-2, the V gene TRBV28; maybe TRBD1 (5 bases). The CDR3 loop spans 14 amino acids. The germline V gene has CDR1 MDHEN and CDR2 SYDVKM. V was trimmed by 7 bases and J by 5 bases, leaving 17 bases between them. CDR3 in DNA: TGTGCCAGCACATCGGCAGGGAAGGGGTATGGCTACACCTTC. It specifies CASTSAGKGYGYTF.

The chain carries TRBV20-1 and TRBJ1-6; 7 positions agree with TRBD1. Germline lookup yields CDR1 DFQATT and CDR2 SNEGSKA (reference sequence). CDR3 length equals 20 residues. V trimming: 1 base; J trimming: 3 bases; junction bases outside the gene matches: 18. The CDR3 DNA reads TGCAGTGCTAGAGTTTTTGTGGGCCCGGGACAGCTACTCTATAATTCACCCCTCCACTTT. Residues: CSARVFVGPGQLLYNSPLHF.